The text below deals with one T cell receptor beta chain. Its antigen is as yet unknown. Trimming pared 0 bases from V and 1 base from J, leaving 16 bases between. The CDR3 has 17 residues. CDR1 is SGHRS and CDR2 is YFSETQ in the germline V gene. Sample-barcoded 5' priming and a J-beta primer mix drove a second PCR of about 6 to 12 cycles. TCRdb itself ran the 5' RACE reads through MiXCR, one entry per CDR3 protein. The table includes hundreds of thousands of distinct CDR3 sequences, around 48% detected once. This sample is part of a study of blood T cells in healthy people across ages. Study-level findings and limits: The percentage of naive T cells correlated strongly with TCR beta diversity.

Peripheral blood, around 9.4 milliliters per donor, was collected. The sample taken for sequencing was blood. J is TRBJ1-1 and V is TRBV5-1; TRBD1 is a possible D gene (5 bases). The sequence derives from a woman aged 55-70 years in good health. The CDR3 region is CASSLVPAGTANTEAFF. CDR3 DNA: TGCGCCAGCAGCTTGGTCCCTGCCGGGACGGCGAACACTGAAGCTTTCTTT. Full variable domain (outside the CDR3, taken from reference TRBV5-1 and TRBJ1-1): KAGVTQTPRYLIKTRGQQVTLSCSPISGHRSVSWYQQTPGQGLQFLFEYFSETQRNKGNFPGRFSGRQFSNSRSEMNVSTLELGDSALYLCASSLVPAGTANTEAFFGQGTRLTVV.